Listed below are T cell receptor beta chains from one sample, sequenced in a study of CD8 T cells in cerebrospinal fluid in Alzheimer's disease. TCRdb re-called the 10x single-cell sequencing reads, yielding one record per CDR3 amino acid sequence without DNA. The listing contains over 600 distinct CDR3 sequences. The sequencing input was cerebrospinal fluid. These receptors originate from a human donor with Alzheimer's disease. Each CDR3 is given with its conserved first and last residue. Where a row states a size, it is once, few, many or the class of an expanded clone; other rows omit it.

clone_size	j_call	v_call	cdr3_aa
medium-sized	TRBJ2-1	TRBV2	CASKARDRSSYNEQFF
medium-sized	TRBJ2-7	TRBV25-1	CASSELSNESEQYF
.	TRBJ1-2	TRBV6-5	CASTAGRGNYGYTF
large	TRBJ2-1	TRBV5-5	CASSDPGGRNNEQFF
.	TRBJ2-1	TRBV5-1	CASSFQGQNEQFF
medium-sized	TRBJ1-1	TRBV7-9	CASSFTTGGTEAFF
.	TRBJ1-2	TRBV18	CASSPPTESYGYTF
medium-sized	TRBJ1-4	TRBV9	CASSVEGQGYEKLFF
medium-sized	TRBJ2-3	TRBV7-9	CASSPGLAGARTDTQYF
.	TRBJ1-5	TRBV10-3	CAISTGEDQPQHF
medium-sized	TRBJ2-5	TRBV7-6	CASSFQGTQYF
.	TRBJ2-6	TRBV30	CAWSTDRSGANVLTF
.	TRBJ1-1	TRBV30	CAWYLNTEAFF
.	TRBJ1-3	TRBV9	CASSVGAPSGNTIYF
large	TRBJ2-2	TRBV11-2	CASSFRLAGSGELFF
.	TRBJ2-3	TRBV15	CATSRTGEVDTQYF
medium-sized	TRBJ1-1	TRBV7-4	CASSLGGRCTEAFF
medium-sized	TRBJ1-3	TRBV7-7	CASSPDTPSSGNTIYF
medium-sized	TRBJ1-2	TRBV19	CASSIRAKDYGYTF
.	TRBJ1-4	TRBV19	CASSIEGRGRTNEKLFF
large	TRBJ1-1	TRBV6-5	CASSLGPQNTEAFF
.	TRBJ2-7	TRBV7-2	CASSQFGGRGYEQYF
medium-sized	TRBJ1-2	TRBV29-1	CSVATGRDGYTF
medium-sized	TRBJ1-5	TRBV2	CASSEGWGGYQPQHF
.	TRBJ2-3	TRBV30	CAWDRGSRDTQYF
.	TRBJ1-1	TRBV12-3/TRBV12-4	CASRADRGPTEAFF
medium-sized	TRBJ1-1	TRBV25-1	CASSAGTAEAFF
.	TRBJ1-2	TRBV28	CASRFWGSYGYTF
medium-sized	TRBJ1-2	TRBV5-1	CASSLEPGTAYGYTF
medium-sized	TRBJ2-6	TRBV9	CASSPPGQLSGANVLTF
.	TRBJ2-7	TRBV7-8	CASSLVAGGPIYEQYF
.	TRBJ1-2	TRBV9	CASSRTGTDGYTF
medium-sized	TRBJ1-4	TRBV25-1	CASSDGAGVRKLFF
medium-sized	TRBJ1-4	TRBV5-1	CASSLDSNEKLFF
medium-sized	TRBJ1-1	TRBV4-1	CASSQEDFFYLTRENTEAFF
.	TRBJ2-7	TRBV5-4	CASSLAGTGAHEQYF
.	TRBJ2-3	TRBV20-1	CSAGPGGRADTQYF
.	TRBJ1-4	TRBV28	CASSFSDSREKLFF
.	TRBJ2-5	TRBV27	CASSLRAGGFATQYF
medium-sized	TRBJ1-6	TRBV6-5	CASSSPPASPLHF
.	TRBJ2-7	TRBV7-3	CASSLGTGDIYEQYF
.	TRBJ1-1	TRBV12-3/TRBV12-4	CASSPGTGEAFF
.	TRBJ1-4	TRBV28	CASSLNGGLYEKLFF
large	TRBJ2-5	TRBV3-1	CASSPELGGGETQYF
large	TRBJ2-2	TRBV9	CASSTRGQPGELFF
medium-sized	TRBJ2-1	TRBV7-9	CASSLLEDRANEQFF
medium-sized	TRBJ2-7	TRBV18	CASSQAALGYEQYF
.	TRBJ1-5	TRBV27	CASSSGQGYQPQHF
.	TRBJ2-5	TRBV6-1	CASTPTVQETQYF
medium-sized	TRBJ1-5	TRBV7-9	CASGTDNQPQHF